Listed here are 18 T cell receptor beta chains from one sample, sequenced in a study of spatial heterogeneity in lung cancer. Study results and limitations: Tumors with more nonsynonymous mutations had more expanded intratumoral alpha and beta TCRs.

Specified time point: sample taken at primary tumor resection. TCRdb independently ran MiXCR on the 5' RACE reads; one entry per CDR3 protein. Of some 8,700 distinct CDR3 sequences listed, around 5% are singletons. Antigens for these TCRs are unknown. Sequenced material: lung tumor tissue, taken at surgery. All receptors come from a male donor with early-stage non-small cell lung cancer.

This clonotype was observed at least ten times. The chain joins TRBV6-5 to TRBJ2-3, with no clear D. Germline V gene sequence: CDR1 MNHEY, CDR2 SVGAGI. Trimming removed 0 bases from V and 2 bases from J, with 9 bases in between. The CDR3 has 15 residues. CDR3 coding DNA: TGTGCCAGCAGTTACTCGCAACCGAACACAGATACGCAGTATTTT. Its protein product is CASSYSQPNTDTQYF.

The chain carries TRBV11-2 and TRBJ1-4, with no clear D. V was shortened by 0 bases and J by 0 bases, with 2 bases between the two germline ends. The V gene's germline CDR1 is SGHAT and CDR2 FQNNGV. The CDR3 has 14 amino acids. Written as DNA, the CDR3 is TGTGCCAGCAGCTTAGACCCAACTAATGAAAAACTGTTTTTT. It yields the protein CASSLDPTNEKLFF.

This clonotype was seen many times. The chain recombines TRBV6-2 or TRBV6-3 with TRBJ2-7; 8 bases map to TRBD1. CDR3 length: 16 amino acids. Germline V lookup: CDR1 MNHEY, CDR2 SVGEGT. Trimming took 2 bases from V and 2 from J; bases not matched to a gene: 8. The DNA for the CDR3 is TGTGCCAGCAGTTACGGTCCCGGACAGGGAACCTACGAGCAGTACTTC. This sequence encodes CASSYGPGQGTYEQYF.

In its sample, this clonotype was seen a few times. The chain links TRBV18 to TRBJ2-7; D could derive from TRBD1 or TRBD2 (5 bases each). The CDR3 is made up of 14 amino acids. Trimming cost V 4 bases and J 6 bases, with 16 bases left between them. The germline CDR1 and CDR2 sequences are KGHSH and LQKENI. CDR3 DNA sequence: TGTGCCAGCTCACGGAGCTCTCAGGGAGCCGAGCAGTACTTC. This gives the protein CASSRSSQGAEQYF.

This clonotype was detected ten times or more. The chain combines TRBV27 with TRBJ1-2; D not resolved. Trimming left V 7 bases short and J 0 bases short, with 18 bases between. Germline CDR1 and CDR2: MNHEY and SMNVEV (reference sequence). This CDR3 spans 16 amino acids. This chain's CDR3 is CASTSFEEQPNYGYTF. The DNA for the CDR3 is TGTGCCAGCACCTCGTTTGAGGAGCAACCTAACTATGGCTACACCTTC.

This clonotype is labeled medium-sized. The chain recombines TRBV24-1 with TRBJ2-1; no definite D call. Germline values: CDR1 KGHDR, CDR2 SFDVKD. The CDR3 covers 15 residues. The germline V and J ends were trimmed by 0 bases and 8 bases, with 13 bases remaining between them. CDR3 coding DNA: TGTGCCACCAGTGATTTGCACAATCGCCCCCATGAGCAGTTCTTC. Protein sequence: CATSDLHNRPHEQFF.

This clonotype showed up many times. The chain uses TRBV6-6 and TRBJ1-5; D remains ambiguous. The V gene lost 6 bases and the J gene lost 3 bases, with 6 bases spanning the gap. CDR1 MNHNY and CDR2 SVGAGI come from the germline V gene (reference sequence). CDR3 length: 12 residues. The CDR3 nucleotides read TGTGCCAGCAGGGACGTCAATCAGCCCCAGCATTTT. It is translated as CASRDVNQPQHF.

This clonotype was seen at least ten times. The chain employs TRBV6-5 and TRBJ2-7, with D maybe TRBD1 (5 bases). The CDR3 extends over 15 amino acids. V was clipped by 2 bases and J by 2 bases, with 13 bases between them. Germline V lookup: CDR1 MNHEY, CDR2 SVGAGI. CDR3 in amino acids: CASSYGQGHPYEQYF. The CDR3 nucleotides are TGTGCCAGCAGTTACGGGCAGGGCCATCCCTACGAGCAGTACTTC.

This clonotype was seen many times. This sequence joins TRBV5-1 and TRBJ2-5, with D unresolved. The V gene's germline CDR1 is SGHRS and CDR2 YFSETQ. V was shortened by 2 bases and J by 3 bases, with 2 bases between the two germline ends. The CDR3 extends over 11 amino acids. The CDR3 loop reads CASSLEETQYF. The DNA for the CDR3 is TGCGCCAGCAGCTTAGAAGAGACCCAGTACTTC.

Written as DNA, the CDR3 is TGCGCCAGCAGCTTAGGGACAGGGTTATTCACGGAGACCCAGTACTTC. Translated, it gives CASSLGTGLFTETQYF. This chain connects TRBV5-1 to TRBJ2-5; the match to TRBD1 covers 9 bases. V lost 2 bases, J lost 5 bases, and 10 bases stayed unmatched. This CDR3 region has 16 residues. Looked up from germline, CDR1 is SGHRS and CDR2 is YFSETQ. Together with reference TRBV5-1 and TRBJ2-5, the CDR3 gives the full variable domain: KAGVTQTPRYLIKTRGQQVTLSCSPISGHRSVSWYQQTPGQGLQFLFEYFSETQRNKGNFPGRFSGRQFSNSRSEMNVSTLELGDSALYLCASSLGTGLFTETQYFGPGTRLLVL.

By frequency in the sample, this clonotype is large. CDR3 protein: CASSVAGRQQETQYF. CDR3 DNA sequence: TGTGCCAGCAGCGTAGCGGGTCGGCAGCAAGAGACCCAGTACTTC. The gene calls are TRBV9 and TRBJ2-5; D ambiguous. CDR1 SGDLS and CDR2 YYNGEE come from the germline V gene. The V gene lost 0 bases and the J gene lost 2 bases, with 11 bases spanning the gap. The CDR3 sequence is 15 residues long.

By sample fraction, this clonotype is medium-sized. The gene calls are TRBV29-1 and TRBJ2-7, with D hard to call. The CDR3 spans 10 residues. Trimming stripped 5 bases from V and 4 bases from J, with 6 bases between. Germline V gene data show CDR1 as SQVTM and CDR2 as ANQGSEA. CDR3 sequence: CSVKNYEQYF. The DNA for the CDR3 is TGCAGCGTTAAGAATTACGAGCAGTACTTC.

In its sample, this clonotype is medium-sized (0.01 to 0.1%). The chain joins TRBV9 to TRBJ2-5, with D unresolved. Trimming shortened V by 0 bases and J by 4 bases, and 7 bases separated the two germline ends. In germline, CDR1 is SGDLS, CDR2 YYNGEE. This CDR3 contains 13 residues. The CDR3 nucleotides read TGTGCCAGCAGCGTAGGAGGCCCAGAGACCCAGTACTTC. It specifies CASSVGGPETQYF.

This clonotype was counted ten times or more. The chain links TRBV7-8 to TRBJ2-5; 14 nucleotides align to TRBD2. Per the germline V gene, CDR1 is SGHVS and CDR2 is FQNEAQ. After removal of 5 bases from V and 7 bases from J, the junction contained 6 bases not matched to a gene. The CDR3 consists of 15 residues. The CDR3: CASSVGLAGVGTQYF. As DNA, the CDR3 is TGTGCCAGCAGCGTGGGACTAGCGGGGGTTGGGACCCAGTACTTC.

This clonotype came up many times. The gene calls are TRBV20-1 and TRBJ1-6; the D is unclear. Trimming stripped 6 bases from V and 0 bases from J, with 18 bases between. From germline, CDR1 is DFQATT and CDR2 SNEGSKA (reference sequence). The CDR3 has 17 residues. The CDR3 is CSASQTGSSSYNSPLHF. The CDR3 DNA reads as TGCAGTGCCAGTCAGACGGGCTCCAGCTCCTATAATTCACCCCTCCACTTT.

The sample holds many counts of this clonotype. V usage is TRBV5-6 and J usage is TRBJ2-7; D gene ambiguous. The V and J ends lost 0 bases and 2 bases respectively, with 9 bases between them. Germline loops: CDR1 SGHDT, CDR2 YYEEEE. The CDR3 is 14 amino acids. For the CDR3, the DNA is TGTGCCAGCAGCTTGGAGGCAGGCGCCTACGAGCAGTACTTC. Encoded protein: CASSLEAGAYEQYF.

This clonotype came up many times. The chain is built from TRBV7-9 and TRBJ1-6; D call uncertain. V was shortened by 3 bases and J by 2 bases, with 11 bases between the two germline ends. Per germline, CDR1 SEHNR and CDR2 FQNEAQ (reference sequence). There are 16 residues in the CDR3. CDR3 DNA: TGTGCCAGCAGCTTTGGTGTGACCGCCTATAATTCACCCCTCCACTTT. Amino acid sequence: CASSFGVTAYNSPLHF.

In this sample, this clonotype turned up many times. The chain joins TRBV5-1 to TRBJ2-3; D is undetermined. Germline V gene lookup returns CDR1 SGHRS and CDR2 YFSETQ. Trimming pared 5 bases from V and 1 base from J, leaving 20 bases between. The CDR3 runs 17 residues. CDR3 protein: CASRLAIRAIRTDTQYF. DNA of the CDR3: TGCGCCAGCAGGCTGGCGATCAGAGCGATACGCACAGATACGCAGTATTTT.